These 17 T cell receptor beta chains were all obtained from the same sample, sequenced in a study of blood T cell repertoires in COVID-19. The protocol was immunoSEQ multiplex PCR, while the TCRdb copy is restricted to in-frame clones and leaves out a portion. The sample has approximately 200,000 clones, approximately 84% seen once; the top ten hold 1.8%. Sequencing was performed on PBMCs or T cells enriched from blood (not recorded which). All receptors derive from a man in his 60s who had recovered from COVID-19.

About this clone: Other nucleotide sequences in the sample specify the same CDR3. CDR3 sequence (DNA): TGTGCCATCAGTTCACAGGGGGACACTGAAGCTTTCTTT. Its protein is CAISSQGDTEAFF. The chain uses TRBV10-3 and TRBJ1-1; 8 nucleotides align to TRBD1. CDR1 and CDR2 from the germline V gene are ENHRY and SYGVKD. The V and J ends lost 5 bases and 3 bases, in that order; junction bases with no gene match: 2. The CDR3 is made up of 13 amino acids.

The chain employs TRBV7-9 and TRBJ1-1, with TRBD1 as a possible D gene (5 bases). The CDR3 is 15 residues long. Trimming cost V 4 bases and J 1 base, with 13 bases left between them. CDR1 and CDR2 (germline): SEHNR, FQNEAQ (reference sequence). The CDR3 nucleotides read TGTGCCAGCAGCTCCCGGGGGGGTGAGAACACTGAAGCTTTCTTT. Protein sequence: CASSSRGGENTEAFF.

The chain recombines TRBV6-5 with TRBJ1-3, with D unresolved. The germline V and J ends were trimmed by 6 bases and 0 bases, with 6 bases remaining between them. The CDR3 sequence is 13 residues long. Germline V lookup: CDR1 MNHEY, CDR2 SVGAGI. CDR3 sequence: CASRTSSGNTIYF. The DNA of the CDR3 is TGTGCCAGCAGAACAAGCTCTGGAAACACCATATATTTT.

The CDR3: CASSQDSISGFSYEQYF. The CDR3 DNA sequence: TGTGCCAGCAGCCAAGATTCGATTAGCGGTTTCTCCTACGAGCAGTACTTC. V is TRBV3-1 (or the pseudogene TRBV3-2) and J is TRBJ2-7; D perhaps matches TRBD2 (6 bases). The CDR3 runs 17 residues. Trimming shortened V by 0 bases and J by 0 bases, and 15 bases separated the two germline ends. Germline V gene sequence: CDR1 LGHDT, CDR2 YNNKEL (reference sequence).

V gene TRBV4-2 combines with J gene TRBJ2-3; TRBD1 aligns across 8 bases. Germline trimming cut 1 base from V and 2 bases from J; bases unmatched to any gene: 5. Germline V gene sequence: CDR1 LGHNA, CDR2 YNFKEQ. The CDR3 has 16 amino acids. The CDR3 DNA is TGTGCCAGCAGCCAAGGGGGACAGGCGATCACAGATACGCAGTATTTT. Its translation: CASSQGGQAITDTQYF.

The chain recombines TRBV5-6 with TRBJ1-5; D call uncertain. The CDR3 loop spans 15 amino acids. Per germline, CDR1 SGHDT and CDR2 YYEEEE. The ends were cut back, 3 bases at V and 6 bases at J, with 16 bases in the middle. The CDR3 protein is CASSSGRTSGQPQHF. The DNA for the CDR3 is TGTGCCAGCAGCTCCGGACGGACCAGCGGTCAGCCCCAGCATTTT.

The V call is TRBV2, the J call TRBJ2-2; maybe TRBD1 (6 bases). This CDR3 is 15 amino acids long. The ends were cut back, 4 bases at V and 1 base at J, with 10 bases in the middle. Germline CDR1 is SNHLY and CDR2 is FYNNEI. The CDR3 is CASSGEGQNTGELFF. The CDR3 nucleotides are TGTGCCAGCAGTGGAGAGGGACAGAACACCGGGGAGCTGTTTTTT.

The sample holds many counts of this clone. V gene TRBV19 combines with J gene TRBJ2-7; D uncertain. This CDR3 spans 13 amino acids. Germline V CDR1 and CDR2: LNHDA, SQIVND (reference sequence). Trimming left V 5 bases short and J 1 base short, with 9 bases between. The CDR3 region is CASSPTVSYEQYF. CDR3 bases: TGTGCCAGTAGTCCCACGGTATCCTACGAGCAGTACTTC. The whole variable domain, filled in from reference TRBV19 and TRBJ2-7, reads DGGITQSPKYLFRKEGQNVTLSCEQNLNHDAMYWYRQDPGQGLRLIYYSQIVNDFQKGDIAEGYSVSREKKESFPLTVTSAQKNPTAFYLCASSPTVSYEQYFGPGTRLTVT.

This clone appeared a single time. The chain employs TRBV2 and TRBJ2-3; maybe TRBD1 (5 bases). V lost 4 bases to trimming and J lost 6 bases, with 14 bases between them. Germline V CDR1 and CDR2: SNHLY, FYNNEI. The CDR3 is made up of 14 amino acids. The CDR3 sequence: CASSVGQHGDTQYF. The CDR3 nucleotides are TGTGCCAGCAGTGTAGGACAACATGGGGATACGCAGTATTTT.

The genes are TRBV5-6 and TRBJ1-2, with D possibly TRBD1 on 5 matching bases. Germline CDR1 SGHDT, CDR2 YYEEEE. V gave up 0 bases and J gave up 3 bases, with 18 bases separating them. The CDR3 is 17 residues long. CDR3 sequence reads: CASSLGERWGGDYGYTF. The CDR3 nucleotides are TGTGCCAGCAGCTTGGGAGAGAGGTGGGGCGGCGACTATGGCTACACCTTC.

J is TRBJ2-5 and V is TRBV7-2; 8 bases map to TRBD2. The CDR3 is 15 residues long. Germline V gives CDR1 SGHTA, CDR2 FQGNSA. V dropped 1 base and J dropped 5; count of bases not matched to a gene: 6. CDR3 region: CASSLGGSGEETQYF. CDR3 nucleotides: TGTGCCAGCAGCTTAGGTGGTAGCGGGGAGGAGACCCAGTACTTC.

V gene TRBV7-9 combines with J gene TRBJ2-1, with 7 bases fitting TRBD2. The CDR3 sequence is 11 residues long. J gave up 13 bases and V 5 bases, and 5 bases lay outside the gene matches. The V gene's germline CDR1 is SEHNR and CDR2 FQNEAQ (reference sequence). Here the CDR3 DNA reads TGTGCCAGCAGCGAGGGAGGGCCTCAGTTCTTC. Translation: CASSEGGPQFF. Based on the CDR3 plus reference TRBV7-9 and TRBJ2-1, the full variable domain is DTGVSQNPRHKITKRGQNVTFRCDPISEHNRLYWYRQTLGQGPEFLTYFQNEAQLEKSRLLSDRFSAERPKGSFSTLEIQRTEQGDSAMYLCASSEGGPQFFGPGTRLTVL.

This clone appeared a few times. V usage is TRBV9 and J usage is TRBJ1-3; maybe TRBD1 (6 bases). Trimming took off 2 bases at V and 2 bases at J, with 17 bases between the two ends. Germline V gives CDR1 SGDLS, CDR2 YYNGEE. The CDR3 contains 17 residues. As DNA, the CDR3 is TGTGCCAGCAGCGTGGGTTCTGGGGGGGGCCCTGGAAACACCATATATTTT. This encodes CASSVGSGGGPGNTIYF.

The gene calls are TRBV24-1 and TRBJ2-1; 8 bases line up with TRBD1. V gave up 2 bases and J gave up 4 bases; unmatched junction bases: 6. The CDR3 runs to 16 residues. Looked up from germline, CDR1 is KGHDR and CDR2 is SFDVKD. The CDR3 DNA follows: TGTGCCACCAGTGATTCCCCGGGACAGGCATACAATGAGCAGTTCTTC. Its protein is CATSDSPGQAYNEQFF.

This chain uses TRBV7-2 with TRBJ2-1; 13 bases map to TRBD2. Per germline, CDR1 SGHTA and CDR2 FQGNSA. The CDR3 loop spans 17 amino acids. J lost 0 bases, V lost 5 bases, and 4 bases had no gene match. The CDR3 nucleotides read TGTGCCAGCAGCCCTCGGACTAGCGGGGGCTCCTACAATGAGCAGTTCTTC. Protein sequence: CASSPRTSGGSYNEQFF.

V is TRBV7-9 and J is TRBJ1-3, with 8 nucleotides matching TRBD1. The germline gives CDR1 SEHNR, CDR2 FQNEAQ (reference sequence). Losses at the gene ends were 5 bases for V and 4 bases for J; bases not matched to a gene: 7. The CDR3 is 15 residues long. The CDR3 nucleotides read TGTGCCAGCAGCGCACATGACAGGGGCGGAAACACCATATATTTT. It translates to CASSAHDRGGNTIYF.

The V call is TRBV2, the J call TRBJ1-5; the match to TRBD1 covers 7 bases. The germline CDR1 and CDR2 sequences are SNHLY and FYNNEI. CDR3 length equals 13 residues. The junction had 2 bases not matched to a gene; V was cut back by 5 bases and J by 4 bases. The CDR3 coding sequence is TGTGCCAGCAGTTCAGGGGGAAATCAGCCCCAGCATTTT. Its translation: CASSSGGNQPQHF.